Listed below are T cell receptor beta chains from one sample, sequenced in a study of T cells in Graves' hyperthyroidism and ophthalmopathy. MiXCR, run by TCRdb on the multiplex PCR reads, gives a single entry per CDR3 protein. The sample yields tens of thousands of distinct CDR3 sequences, 45% seen once. Sequenced input: blood. Receptor source: a woman aged 25 to 39 with Graves' hyperthyroidism. CDR3s include the opening cysteine and the closing phenylalanine or tryptophan.

j_gene: TRBJ1-1
v_gene: TRBV9
CDR3aa: CASSAGQGGTEAFF

j_gene: TRBJ2-1
v_gene: TRBV5-6
CDR3aa: CASTGDRVSYNEQFF

j_gene: TRBJ1-3
v_gene: TRBV7-8
CDR3aa: CASSSGLSGSTIYF

j_gene: TRBJ1-1
v_gene: TRBV2
CDR3aa: CASSGNRVNTEAFF

j_gene: TRBJ2-1
v_gene: TRBV5-1
CDR3aa: CASSLDQGSYNEQFF

j_gene: TRBJ2-2
v_gene: TRBV9
CDR3aa: CASSVGSGELFF

j_gene: TRBJ2-3
v_gene: TRBV5-1
CDR3aa: CASSLEQAARTDTQYF

j_gene: TRBJ2-1
v_gene: TRBV28
CDR3aa: CASSAGEQVSYKEQFF

j_gene: TRBJ2-3
v_gene: TRBV27
CDR3aa: CASSPPLWTSGRKVPDTQYF

j_gene: TRBJ2-7
v_gene: TRBV20-1
CDR3aa: CSALGGASGASYEQYF

j_gene: TRBJ2-5
v_gene: TRBV12-3/TRBV12-4
CDR3aa: CASSQSGDETQYF

j_gene: TRBJ1-3
v_gene: TRBV6-5
CDR3aa: CASSTYTASDTIYF

j_gene: TRBJ1-1
v_gene: TRBV3-1
CDR3aa: CASSLRGDTEAFF

j_gene: TRBJ1-2
v_gene: TRBV20-1
CDR3aa: CTPGTSTGDVRGYTF

j_gene: TRBJ2-1
v_gene: TRBV6-1
CDR3aa: CATRDRGRLAGEGNEQFF

j_gene: TRBJ2-3
v_gene: TRBV24-1
CDR3aa: CATSDGLAGADTQYF

j_gene: TRBJ2-7
v_gene: TRBV19
CDR3aa: CASSTLHGVASGASYEQYF

j_gene: TRBJ1-5
v_gene: TRBV20-1
CDR3aa: CSAPGGNQPQHF

j_gene: TRBJ2-7
v_gene: TRBV20-1
CDR3aa: CSASGGNTYEQYF

j_gene: TRBJ2-3
v_gene: TRBV29-1
CDR3aa: CSVAPSTDTQYF

j_gene: TRBJ2-5
v_gene: TRBV27
CDR3aa: CASSLVGEAETQYF

j_gene: TRBJ2-2
v_gene: TRBV7-9
CDR3aa: CASSLLDRGLTGELFF

j_gene: TRBJ2-7
v_gene: TRBV4-1
CDR3aa: CTSSQGPSAYEQYF

j_gene: TRBJ2-5
v_gene: TRBV28
CDR3aa: CASSSRQGLGETQYF

j_gene: TRBJ1-1
v_gene: TRBV5-1
CDR3aa: CASSPGQGEGRAFF

j_gene: TRBJ2-2
v_gene: TRBV5-1
CDR3aa: CASSLVSGADTGELFF

j_gene: TRBJ2-1
v_gene: TRBV11-3
CDR3aa: CASSRRDEQFF

j_gene: TRBJ2-1
v_gene: TRBV29-1
CDR3aa: CSVEVAGFHNEQFF

j_gene: TRBJ2-6
v_gene: TRBV28
CDR3aa: CASSQGGPSSGANVLTF

j_gene: TRBJ2-7
v_gene: TRBV3-1
CDR3aa: CASSQGSSGDEQYF

j_gene: TRBJ1-5
v_gene: TRBV2
CDR3aa: CASGSSSNQPQHF

j_gene: TRBJ2-3
v_gene: TRBV20-1
CDR3aa: CSAVAGGPDTQYF

j_gene: TRBJ1-1
v_gene: TRBV7-9
CDR3aa: CASSFWGRTEAFF

j_gene: TRBJ1-6
v_gene: TRBV11-2
CDR3aa: CTSSLGQGESPLHF

j_gene: TRBJ2-1
v_gene: TRBV24-1
CDR3aa: CATSDSTGFDDEQFF

j_gene: TRBJ2-7
v_gene: TRBV6-5
CDR3aa: CASSYGTVLSYEQYF

j_gene: TRBJ2-5
v_gene: TRBV5-6
CDR3aa: CASSSSVYQETQYF

j_gene: TRBJ2-3
v_gene: TRBV12-5
CDR3aa: CASGSGTLQLYF

j_gene: TRBJ2-7
v_gene: TRBV28
CDR3aa: CASSSGGWDEQYF

j_gene: TRBJ1-1
v_gene: TRBV6-1
CDR3aa: CASSPGETEAFF

j_gene: TRBJ2-2
v_gene: TRBV12-1
CDR3aa: CASSPDWPRELFF

j_gene: TRBJ1-1
v_gene: TRBV18
CDR3aa: CASSPQAGDRAEAFF

j_gene: TRBJ1-1
v_gene: TRBV29-1
CDR3aa: CSVSDRGNTEAFF

j_gene: TRBJ1-2
v_gene: TRBV6-1
CDR3aa: CASRPSTGIYGYTF

j_gene: TRBJ2-2
v_gene: TRBV5-4
CDR3aa: CASSRDRADTGELFF

j_gene: TRBJ1-3
v_gene: TRBV12-3/TRBV12-4
CDR3aa: CASTLRRGLSSGNTIYF

j_gene: TRBJ2-5
v_gene: TRBV20-1
CDR3aa: CSARDPGLAGETQYF

j_gene: TRBJ2-7
v_gene: TRBV6-1
CDR3aa: CASSEGDDAYEQYF

j_gene: TRBJ2-5
v_gene: TRBV10-1
CDR3aa: CASSESPGGFYQETQYF

j_gene: TRBJ2-2
v_gene: TRBV6-1
CDR3aa: CASSRTVRAGELFF

j_gene: TRBJ2-1
v_gene: TRBV12-3/TRBV12-4
CDR3aa: CAGIISSANNEQFF

j_gene: TRBJ2-3
v_gene: TRBV18
CDR3aa: CASSPTSGSTDTQYF

j_gene: TRBJ2-1
v_gene: TRBV9
CDR3aa: CANDLAGGNEQFF

j_gene: TRBJ2-3
v_gene: TRBV2
CDR3aa: CASGGTSGSTDTQYF

j_gene: TRBJ2-3
v_gene: TRBV20-1
CDR3aa: CGITTGADTQYF

j_gene: TRBJ1-6
v_gene: TRBV14
CDR3aa: CASSRQGSAPLHF